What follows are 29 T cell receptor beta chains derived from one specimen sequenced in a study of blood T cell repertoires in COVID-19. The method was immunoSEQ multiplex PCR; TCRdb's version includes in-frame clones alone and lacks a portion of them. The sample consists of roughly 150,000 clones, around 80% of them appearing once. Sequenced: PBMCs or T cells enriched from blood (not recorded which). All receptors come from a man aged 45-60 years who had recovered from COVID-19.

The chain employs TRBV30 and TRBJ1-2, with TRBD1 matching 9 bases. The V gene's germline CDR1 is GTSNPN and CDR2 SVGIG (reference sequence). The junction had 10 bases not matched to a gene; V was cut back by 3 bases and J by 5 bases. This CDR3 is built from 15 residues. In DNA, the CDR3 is TGTGCCTGGAGCCGCCAAACAGGGGGCGGTTATGGCTACACCTTC. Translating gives CAWSRQTGGGYGYTF.

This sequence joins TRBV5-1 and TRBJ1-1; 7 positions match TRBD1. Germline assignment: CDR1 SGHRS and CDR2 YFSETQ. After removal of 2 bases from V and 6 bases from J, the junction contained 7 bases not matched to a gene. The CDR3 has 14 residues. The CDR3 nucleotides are TGCGCCAGCAGCTTAGGGCAGGGGGACGCTGAAGCTTTCTTT. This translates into CASSLGQGDAEAFF.

CDR3: CASSYWGGTGSNQPQHF. The CDR3 coding sequence is TGTGCCAGCAGCTATTGGGGAGGGACAGGGAGCAATCAGCCCCAGCATTTT. The chain has TRBV7-9 and TRBJ1-5; 9 positions match TRBD1. The CDR3 has 17 residues. CDR1 and CDR2 from the germline V gene are SEHNR and FQNEAQ (reference sequence). V was clipped by 4 bases and J by 1 base; unmatched bases: 8.

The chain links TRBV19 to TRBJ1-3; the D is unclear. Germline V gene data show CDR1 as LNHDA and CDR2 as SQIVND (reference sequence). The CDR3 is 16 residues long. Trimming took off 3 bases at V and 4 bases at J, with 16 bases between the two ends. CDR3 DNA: TGTGCCAGTAGTATTCTGCTGAGAACGTCGGGAAACACCATATATTTT. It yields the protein CASSILLRTSGNTIYF. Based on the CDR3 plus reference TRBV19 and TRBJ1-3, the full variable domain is DGGITQSPKYLFRKEGQNVTLSCEQNLNHDAMYWYRQDPGQGLRLIYYSQIVNDFQKGDIAEGYSVSREKKESFPLTVTSAQKNPTAFYLCASSILLRTSGNTIYFGEGSWLTVV.

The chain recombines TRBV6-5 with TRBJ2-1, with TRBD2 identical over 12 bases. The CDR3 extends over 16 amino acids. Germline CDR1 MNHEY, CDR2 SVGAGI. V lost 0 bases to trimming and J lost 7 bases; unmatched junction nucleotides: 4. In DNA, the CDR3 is TGTGCCAGCAGTTACTCTCTAGCGGGGGGGGTGAATGAGCAGTTCTTC. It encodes CASSYSLAGGVNEQFF.

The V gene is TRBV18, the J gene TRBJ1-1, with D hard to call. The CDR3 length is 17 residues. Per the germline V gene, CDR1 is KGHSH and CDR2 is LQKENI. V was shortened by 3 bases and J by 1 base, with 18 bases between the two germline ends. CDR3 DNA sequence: TGTGCCAGCTCACCTCGCCGCGATGGGCCGAGGAACACTGAAGCTTTCTTT. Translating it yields CASSPRRDGPRNTEAFF.

This CDR3 reads CASSPPAGGLEAFF. The CDR3 DNA reads TGTGCCAGCAGCCCCCCCGCAGGGGGCTTGGAAGCTTTCTTT. The chain recombines TRBV11-2 with TRBJ1-1; 8 bases are shared with TRBD1. Germline V CDR1 and CDR2: SGHAT, FQNNGV. CDR3 length: 14 amino acids. With 5 bases clipped from V and 8 bases from J, the junction kept 10 bases outside the gene matches.

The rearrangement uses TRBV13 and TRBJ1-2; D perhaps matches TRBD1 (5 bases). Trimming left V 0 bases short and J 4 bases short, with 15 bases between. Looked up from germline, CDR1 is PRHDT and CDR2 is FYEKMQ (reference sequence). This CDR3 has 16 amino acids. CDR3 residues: CASSLGLREGPYGYTF. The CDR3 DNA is TGTGCCAGCAGCTTAGGCCTAAGGGAGGGACCCTATGGCTACACCTTC.

The CDR3: CASSLKGGQETQYF. In DNA form, the CDR3 reads TGCGCCAGCAGCCTGAAAGGGGGACAAGAGACCCAGTACTTC. The gene calls are TRBV4-1 and TRBJ2-5; D might be TRBD1 (6 bases). With 4 bases removed from V and 2 bases from J, the gap between germline ends came to 11 bases. Germline CDR1 reads MGHRA; CDR2 reads YSYEKL. The CDR3 contains 14 residues.

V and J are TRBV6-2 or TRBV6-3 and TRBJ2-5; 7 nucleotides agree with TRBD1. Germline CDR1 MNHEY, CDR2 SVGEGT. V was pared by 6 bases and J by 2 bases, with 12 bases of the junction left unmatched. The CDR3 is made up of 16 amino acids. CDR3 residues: CASSPNPGTDQETQYF. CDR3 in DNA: TGTGCCAGCAGCCCTAATCCGGGGACAGATCAAGAGACCCAGTACTTC.

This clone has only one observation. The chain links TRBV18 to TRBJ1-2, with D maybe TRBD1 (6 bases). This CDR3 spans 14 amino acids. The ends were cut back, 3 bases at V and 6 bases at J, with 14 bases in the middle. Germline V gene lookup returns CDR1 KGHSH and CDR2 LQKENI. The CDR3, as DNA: TGTGCCAGCTCACCCTCAGGGGCGTTGAATGGCTACACCTTC. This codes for CASSPSGALNGYTF.

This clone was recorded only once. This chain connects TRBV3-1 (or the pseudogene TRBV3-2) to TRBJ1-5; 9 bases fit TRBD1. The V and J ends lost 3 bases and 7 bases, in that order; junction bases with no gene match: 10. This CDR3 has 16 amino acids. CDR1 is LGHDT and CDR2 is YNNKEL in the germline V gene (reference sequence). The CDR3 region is CASSQEGTGRKQPQHF. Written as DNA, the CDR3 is TGTGCCAGCAGCCAGGAGGGGACAGGGAGGAAGCAGCCCCAGCATTTT.

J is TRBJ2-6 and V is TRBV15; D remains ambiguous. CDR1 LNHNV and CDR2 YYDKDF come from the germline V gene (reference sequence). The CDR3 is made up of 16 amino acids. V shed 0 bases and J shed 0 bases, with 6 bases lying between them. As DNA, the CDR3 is TGTGCCACCAGCAGAGATACGGGCTCTGGGGCCAACGTCCTGACTTTC. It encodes CATSRDTGSGANVLTF. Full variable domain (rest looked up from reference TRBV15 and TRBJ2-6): DAMVIQNPRYQVTQFGKPVTLSCSQTLNHNVMYWYQQKSSQAPKLLFHYYDKDFNNEADTPDNFQSRRPNTSFCFLDIRSPGLGDTAMYLCATSRDTGSGANVLTFGAGSRLTVL.

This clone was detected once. For the CDR3, the DNA is TGCGCCAGCAGCTTGCCAGCAGGGAGGTTGGGAGATACGCAGTATTTT. This codes for CASSLPAGRLGDTQYF. The chain couples TRBV5-1 to TRBJ2-3; weak D call: TRBD2 (6 bases). This CDR3 region has 16 residues. Germline V gives CDR1 SGHRS, CDR2 YFSETQ. V was trimmed by 1 base and J by 5 bases, leaving 17 bases between them.

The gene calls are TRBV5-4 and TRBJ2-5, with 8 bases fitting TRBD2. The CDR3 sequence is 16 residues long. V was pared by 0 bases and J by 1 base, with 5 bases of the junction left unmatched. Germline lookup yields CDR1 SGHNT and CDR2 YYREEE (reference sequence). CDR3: CASSLELADSQETQYF. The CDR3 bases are TGTGCCAGCAGCTTGGAACTAGCGGACAGCCAAGAGACCCAGTACTTC.

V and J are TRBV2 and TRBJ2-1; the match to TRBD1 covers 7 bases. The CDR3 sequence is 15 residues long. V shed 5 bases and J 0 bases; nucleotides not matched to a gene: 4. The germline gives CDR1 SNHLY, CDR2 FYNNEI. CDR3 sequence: CASSSQGSSYNEQFF. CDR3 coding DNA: TGTGCCAGCAGTTCACAGGGGAGCTCCTACAATGAGCAGTTCTTC.

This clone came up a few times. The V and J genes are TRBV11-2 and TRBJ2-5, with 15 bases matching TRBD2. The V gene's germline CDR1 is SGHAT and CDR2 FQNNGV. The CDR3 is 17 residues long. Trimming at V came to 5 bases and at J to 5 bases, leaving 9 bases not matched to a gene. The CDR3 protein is CASSPAGLAGGGETQYF. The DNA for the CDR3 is TGTGCCAGCAGCCCGGCGGGACTAGCGGGGGGTGGCGAGACCCAGTACTTC.

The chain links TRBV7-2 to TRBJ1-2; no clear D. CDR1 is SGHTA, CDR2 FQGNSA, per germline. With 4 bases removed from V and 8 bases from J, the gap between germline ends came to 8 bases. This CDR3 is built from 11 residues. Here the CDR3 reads CASSSREGYTF. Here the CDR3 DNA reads TGTGCCAGCAGCTCCCGGGAAGGCTACACCTTC.

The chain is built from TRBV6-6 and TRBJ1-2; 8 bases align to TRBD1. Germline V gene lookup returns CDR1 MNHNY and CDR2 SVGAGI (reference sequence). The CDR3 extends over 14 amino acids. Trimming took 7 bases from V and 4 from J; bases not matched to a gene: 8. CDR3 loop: CASTPDRARYGYTF. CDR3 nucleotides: TGTGCCAGCACACCGGACAGGGCCCGCTATGGCTACACCTTC.

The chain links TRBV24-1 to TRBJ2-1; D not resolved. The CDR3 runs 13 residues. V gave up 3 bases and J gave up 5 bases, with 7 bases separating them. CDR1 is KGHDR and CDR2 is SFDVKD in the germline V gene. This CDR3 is CATSDPTDNEQFF. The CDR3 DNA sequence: TGTGCCACCAGTGATCCGACTGACAATGAGCAGTTCTTC.

CDR3 in DNA: TGTGCCAGCAGCTCCGGACTGGGCCCGCAGTACTTC. This translates into CASSSGLGPQYF. The rearrangement links TRBV7-2 to TRBJ2-7; D may be TRBD2 (5 bases). V lost 4 bases and J 9 bases, leaving 13 bases between the germline ends. The CDR3 loop spans 12 amino acids. Germline lookup yields CDR1 SGHTA and CDR2 FQGNSA.

The CDR3 nucleotides are TGTGCCAGCAGCTTAGCCCTGACAGGTATGAACACTGAAGCTTTCTTT. Translated: CASSLALTGMNTEAFF. This chain connects TRBV7-2 to TRBJ1-1, with D possibly matching TRBD1 (6 bases). The V gene lost 0 bases and the J gene lost 0 bases, with 11 bases spanning the gap. Germline CDR1 SGHTA, CDR2 FQGNSA. CDR3 size: 16 residues.

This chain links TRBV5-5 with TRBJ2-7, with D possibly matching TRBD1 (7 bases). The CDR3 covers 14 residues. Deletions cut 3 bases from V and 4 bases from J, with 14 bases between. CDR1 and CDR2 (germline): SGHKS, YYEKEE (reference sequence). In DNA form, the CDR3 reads TGTGCCAGCAGCTGGAGGGACAGCCAATACGAGCAGTACTTC. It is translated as CASSWRDSQYEQYF.

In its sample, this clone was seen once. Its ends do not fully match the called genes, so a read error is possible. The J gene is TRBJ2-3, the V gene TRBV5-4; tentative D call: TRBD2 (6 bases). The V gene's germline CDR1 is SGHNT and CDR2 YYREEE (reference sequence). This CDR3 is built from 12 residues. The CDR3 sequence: CASSRPGTDSGF. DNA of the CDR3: TGTGCCAGCAGCCGGCCCGGGACTGACTCAGGTTTT. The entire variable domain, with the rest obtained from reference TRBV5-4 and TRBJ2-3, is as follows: ETGVTQSPTHLIKTRGQQVTLRCSSQSGHNTVSWYQQALGQGPQFIFQYYREEENGRGNFPPRFSGLQFPNYSSELNVNALELDDSALYLCASSRPGTDSGFGPGTRLTVL.

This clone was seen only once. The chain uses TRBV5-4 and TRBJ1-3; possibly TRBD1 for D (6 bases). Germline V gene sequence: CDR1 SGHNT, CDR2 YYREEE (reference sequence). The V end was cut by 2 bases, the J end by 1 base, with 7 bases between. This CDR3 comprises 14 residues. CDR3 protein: CASSFGTSGNTIYF. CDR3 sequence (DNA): TGTGCCAGCAGCTTCGGGACATCTGGAAACACCATATATTTT.

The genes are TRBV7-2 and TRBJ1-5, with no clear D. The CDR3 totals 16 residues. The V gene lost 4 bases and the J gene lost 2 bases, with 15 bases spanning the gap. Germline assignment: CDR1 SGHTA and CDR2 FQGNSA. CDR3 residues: CASSSNNARGNQPQHF. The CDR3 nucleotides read TGTGCCAGCAGCTCCAATAATGCGCGGGGCAATCAGCCCCAGCATTTT.

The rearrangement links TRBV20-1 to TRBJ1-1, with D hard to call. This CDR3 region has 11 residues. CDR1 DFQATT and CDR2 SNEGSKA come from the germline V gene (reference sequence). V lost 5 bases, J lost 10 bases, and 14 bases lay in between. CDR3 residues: CSAPQGELAFF. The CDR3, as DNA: TGCAGTGCTCCCCAAGGAGAGCTAGCTTTCTTT.

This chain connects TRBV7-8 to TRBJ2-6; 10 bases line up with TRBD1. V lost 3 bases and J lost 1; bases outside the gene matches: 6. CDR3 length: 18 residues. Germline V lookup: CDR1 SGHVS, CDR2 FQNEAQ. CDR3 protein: CASSFRDRGVSGANVLTF. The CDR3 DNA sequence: TGTGCCAGCAGCTTCCGGGACAGGGGTGTATCTGGGGCCAACGTCCTGACTTTC.

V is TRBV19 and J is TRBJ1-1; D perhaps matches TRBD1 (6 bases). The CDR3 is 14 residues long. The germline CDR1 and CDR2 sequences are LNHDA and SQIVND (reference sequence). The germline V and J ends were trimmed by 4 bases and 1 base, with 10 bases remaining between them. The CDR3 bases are TGTGCCAGTAGTAACCGGGGGGCGAACACTGAAGCTTTCTTT. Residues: CASSNRGANTEAFF.